Sequencing of this TCR beta chain was carried out in a study of T cells in localized non-small cell lung cancer (dated by TCRdb to the early 2020s). For the wider study: The study analyzed T cell repertoires of a few hundred early-stage NSCLC patients, comparing tumors and uninvolved tumor-adjacent lungs. NSCLC patients had a mean age of around 66 years, and around 140 were male and 107 female. The cohort consisted of a few hundred treatment-naive NSCLC patients whose localized lung tumors had been resected.

TCR beta CDR3 regions were sequenced from DNA using the immunoSEQ Assay. As for the authors' bioinformatics: T cell density was computed as TCR beta template counts normalized to usable DNA estimated by amplifying housekeeping genes. Richness was estimated with the preseqR package, extrapolating to 400,000 templates for PBMC samples and 120,000 templates for tissue samples. Clonality was defined as one minus Pielou's evenness. Tissue-enriched TCRs were identified by differential abundance testing using productive amino-acid clonotypes, minimum total count 5 and alpha 0.1. The Jaccard Index and the Morisita Overlap Index were used to quantify repertoire overlap between compartments. GLIPH grouped TCR beta CDR3s together with public tetramer-defined viral CDR3s, and a viral motif had to include at least three viral sequences and also show V-gene enrichment. Sourced from immuneACCESS, this table was stored by TCRdb with only in-frame sequences that have V and J called. A share of the clones is absent; for the studies checked, an unresolved V gene accounts for under half, and the remainder has no known explanation. V and J calls and clone size come straight from that table; D and trimming were deduced from the DNA. The sample table lists roughly 30,000 clones, over 80% of them with a count of one. The ten largest clones take up about 4% of the sample.

At diagnosis, tumor, uninvolved tumor-adjacent lung and peripheral blood were collected and then preserved as a mix of FFPE and fresh-frozen material. For TCR repertoire profiling, blood samples were analyzed in the form of peripheral blood mononuclear cells. A note on this clone: No antigen is known for it. No much larger clone is present one base from it, and per-base qualities are unavailable. Other nucleotide sequences from this sample produce the same CDR3.

What the study reported, not specific to this receptor: Uninvolved tumor-adjacent lung showed the highest T cell clonality, higher than tumor, which suggests more focused antigenic responses in the uninvolved tumor-adjacent lung. Higher T cell density in blood was associated with longer overall survival, whereas higher clonality in adjacent lung was associated with shorter survival. A median of roughly 58 of the top 100 tumor clones were detected in paired uninvolved adjacent lung, and about 29 of these tumor clones were also found among the top 100 clones of the paired uninvolved adjacent lung. Because the study design was exploratory, TCR variables were selected using unadjusted p-values without false-discovery rate correction. Because multi-region tumor sequencing was not performed, intratumor heterogeneity could not be ruled out.

The receptor was isolated from a woman between 40 and 69 years old with stage III lung adenocarcinoma. Sequencing used peripheral blood mononuclear cells, obtained before any cancer treatment.

The base sequence is TGTGCCAGTAGTGAAGCGGGGGGGCCGGACATTCAGTACTTC. The translation is CASSEAGGPDIQYF. The chain uses TRBV19 and TRBJ2-4; the central 10 bases match TRBD2. The CDR3 spans 14 residues, from the cysteine through the phenylalanine. Just the 42-base CDR3 DNA is kept, in frame starting at base 1. The junction shows trimming of 5 bases on V and 8 bases on J, and the gene matches do not reach 6 bases of it. CDR1 is given as LNHDA and CDR2 as SQIVND, both from the germline V gene (reference sequence). The reference TRBV19 and TRBJ2-4 proteins fill in what lies around the CDR3, so the full variable domain reads DGGITQSPKYLFRKEGQNVTLSCEQNLNHDAMYWYRQDPGQGLRLIYYSQIVNDFQKGDIAEGYSVSREKKESFPLTVTSAQKNPTAFYLCASSEAGGPDIQYFGAGTRLSVL.